The rows below give T cell receptor beta chains drawn from one sample of a study of STAT5B mutations in CD4+ large granular lymphocyte leukemia. Using immunoSEQ multiplex PCR, the repertoire was profiled, and TCRdb retains in-frame clones only, with some absent. The sample consists of about 31,000 clones, 70% to 90% of them appearing once. Sequencing was done on a sample of CD4+ T cells from blood buffy coats. The origin of the receptors is a human donor in good health. The CDR3 runs from the conserved cysteine through the conserved F or W. A D gene is named only where the DNA matches it firmly. A row's size may be missing; if present it is once, few, many or a size class.

V,D,length,J,size,CDR3,DNA
TRBV28,-,14,TRBJ2-7,-,CASTYRPTSYEQYF,TGTGCCAGCACCTACAGGCCGACTTCCTACGAGCAGTACTTC
TRBV4-1,TRBD1,15,TRBJ1-5,few,CASSQGQGSNQPQHF,TGCGCCAGCAGCCAAGGACAGGGATCCAATCAGCCCCAGCATTTT
TRBV19,TRBD2,16,TRBJ2-7,-,CASSTGLAGGFYEQYF,TGTGCCAGTAGTACGGGACTAGCGGGAGGCTTCTACGAGCAGTACTTC
TRBV5-1,-,15,TRBJ2-7,-,CASTPLGGTPSEQYF,TGCGCCAGCACCCCCCTGGGCGGGACTCCTAGCGAGCAGTACTTC
TRBV9,TRBD1,14,TRBJ1-1,-,CASSVQGGNTEAFF,TGTGCCAGCAGCGTACAGGGGGGGAACACTGAAGCTTTCTTT
TRBV19,-,13,TRBJ2-3,-,CASSIAWGDTQYF,TGTGCCAGTAGTATAGCGTGGGGAGATACGCAGTATTTT
TRBV7-3,-,13,TRBJ1-1,-,CASSSTGIAEAFF,TGTGCCAGCAGTTCTACAGGTATCGCTGAAGCTTTCTTT
TRBV7-2,-,14,TRBJ2-1,-,CASSLALSGDEQFF,TGTGCCAGCAGCTTAGCGCTAAGTGGGGATGAGCAGTTCTTC
TRBV11-2,TRBD1,13,TRBJ1-1,-,CASSRRGLTEAFF,TGTGCCAGCAGCCGGAGGGGGCTCACTGAAGCTTTCTTT
TRBV19,-,15,TRBJ2-2,once,CASTGNRHNTGELFF,TGTGCCAGTACGGGGAATAGACATAACACCGGGGAGCTGTTTTTT
TRBV9,-,15,TRBJ1-1,-,CASSPRGRGNTEAFF,TGTGCCAGCAGCCCAAGGGGGAGGGGGAACACTGAAGCTTTCTTT
TRBV5-5,TRBD1,16,TRBJ2-2,-,CASKSPGQGDTGELFF,TGTGCCAGCAAGAGTCCGGGACAGGGGGACACCGGGGAGCTGTTTTTT
TRBV25-1,TRBD1,18,TRBJ2-3,-,CASSQRQGTGGSTDTQYF,TGTGCCAGCAGTCAAAGACAGGGAACGGGCGGGAGCACAGATACGCAGTATTTT
TRBV25-1,TRBD2,17,TRBJ2-2,-,CASSGLAGGPGTGELFF,TGTGCCAGCTCGGGACTAGCGGGAGGGCCGGGCACCGGGGAGCTGTTTTTT
TRBV10-3,-,13,TRBJ2-3,-,CAISPGGGNTQYF,TGTGCCATCAGCCCGGGTGGGGGGAATACGCAGTATTTT
TRBV13,-,15,TRBJ2-7,-,CASSLGFGGSYEQYF,TGTGCCAGCAGCTTAGGTTTCGGGGGCTCCTACGAGCAGTACTTC
TRBV11-2,-,15,TRBJ2-1,-,CASSSLQGSYNEQFF,TGTGCCAGCTCCTCCTTACAGGGCTCCTACAATGAGCAGTTCTTC
TRBV5-5,TRBD1,14,TRBJ1-2,few,CASSLGTALYGYTF,TGTGCCAGCAGCCTCGGGACAGCCCTCTATGGCTACACCTTC
TRBV6-6,TRBD2,15,TRBJ2-7,-,CASSNPGLPSYEQYF,TGTGCCAGCAGTAATCCGGGACTACCTTCCTACGAGCAGTACTTC
TRBV28,TRBD2,14,TRBJ2-7,-,CASSGGGGSYEQYF,TGTGCCAGCAGTGGGGGGGGAGGGTCCTACGAGCAGTACTTC
TRBV28,TRBD1,15,TRBJ2-7,few,CASSSSGGLSYEQYF,TGTGCCAGCAGTTCTTCAGGGGGCCTCTCCTACGAGCAGTACTTC
TRBV25-1,TRBD1,17,TRBJ1-3,once,CASSELGQGAKGNTIYF,TGTGCCAGCAGTGAATTGGGACAGGGGGCGAAGGGAAACACCATATATTTT
TRBV5-1,TRBD1,16,TRBJ1-4,-,CASSNGQVATNEKLFF,TGCGCCAGCAGCAACGGACAGGTGGCAACTAATGAAAAACTGTTTTTT
TRBV28,TRBD1,14,TRBJ1-5,-,CASRPGGALQPQHF,TGTGCCAGCAGGCCAGGGGGGGCCCTACAGCCCCAGCATTTT